This is a list of T cell receptor beta chains from one sample in a study of T cell responses to AZD1222 COVID-19 vaccine. Assay: immunoSEQ multiplex PCR; the TCRdb copy retains only in-frame clones and omits some. The data hold more than 140,000 clones, with around 90% observed a single time. The sequencing here drew on peripheral blood, taken on day 0 of AZD1222 vaccination. These receptors all come from an adult in good health. CDR3s include the opening cysteine and the closing phenylalanine or tryptophan. The D gene is left open where the match is weak. A row's size may be missing; if present it is once, few, many or a size class.

d_gene	abundance	v_gene	j_gene	CDR3nt	CDR3aa
NA	NA	TRBV28	TRBJ2-3	TGTGCCAGCAGCGAGCTCACAGATACGCAGTATTTT	CASSELTDTQYF
TRBD1	NA	TRBV5-1	TRBJ1-2	TGCGCCAGCAGCTTGGCGACTACAGGGGCCTATGGCTACACCTTC	CASSLATTGAYGYTF
TRBD1	NA	TRBV28	TRBJ1-1	TGTGCCAGCAGTCTTGGGACAGGGGCCTACACTGAAGCTTTCTTT	CASSLGTGAYTEAFF
NA	NA	TRBV18	TRBJ2-3	TGTGCCAGCTGGGACGGAAACACAGATACGCAGTATTTT	CASWDGNTDTQYF
TRBD1	NA	TRBV6-5	TRBJ1-1	TGTGCCAGCAGCGGCCGTCAGGGGGTTCACACTGAAGCTTTCTTT	CASSGRQGVHTEAFF
NA	NA	TRBV4-3	TRBJ2-7	TGCGCCAGCAGCCAAGATCCACAGTTCTTCTACGAGCAGTACTTC	CASSQDPQFFYEQYF
NA	NA	TRBV11-2	TRBJ2-1	TGTGCCAGCAGCCTTCATCCCCAAAGCTCCTACAATGAGCAGTTCTTC	CASSLHPQSSYNEQFF
NA	NA	TRBV7-7	TRBJ2-5	TGTGCTAGCAGCTTAGAGTCCAGGCAGTCAGAGACCCAGTACTTC	CASSLESRQSETQYF
NA	NA	TRBV24-1	TRBJ2-6	TGTGCCATCGCCGCCCCCTCTGGGGCCAACGTCCTGACTTTC	CAIAAPSGANVLTF
TRBD2	NA	TRBV7-8	TRBJ2-2	TGTGCCAGCAGCTTAGCGACTAGCGGGTGGTCCGGGGAGCTGTTTTTT	CASSLATSGWSGELFF
NA	NA	TRBV27	TRBJ2-1	TGTGCCAGCGGGATTCCCAATGAGCAGTTCTTC	CASGIPNEQFF
NA	NA	TRBV4-3	TRBJ1-3	TGCGCCAGCAGCCAAATATCAGGGGTTCCGGGAAACACCATATATTTT	CASSQISGVPGNTIYF
NA	NA	TRBV28	TRBJ2-1	TGTGCCAGCGAAGGCGGACCCGGGTCCTACAATGAGCAGTTCTTC	CASEGGPGSYNEQFF
NA	NA	TRBV20-1	TRBJ1-1	TGCAGTGCTAGTGACTACAGTGCGGGAAGGGTCGCTGAAGCTTTCTTT	CSASDYSAGRVAEAFF
NA	NA	TRBV11-3	TRBJ2-3	TGTGCCAGCAGCCCCGGGGGCAGGGGCACAGATACGCAGTATTTT	CASSPGGRGTDTQYF
NA	NA	TRBV25-1	TRBJ1-5	TGTGCCAGCAGTAAGGGATACAATCAGCCCCAGCATTTT	CASSKGYNQPQHF
TRBD2	NA	TRBV3-1/TRBV3-2	TRBJ2-1	TGTGCCAGCAGCCAAAATAGCGGGGGGGGTGAGAGGCAGTTCTTC	CASSQNSGGGERQFF
NA	NA	TRBV7-6	TRBJ2-1	TGTGCCAGCAGCCCCCAACGGGGACCTCTGAAGTTCTTC	CASSPQRGPLKFF
NA	NA	TRBV20-1	TRBJ2-1	TGCAGTGCTAGTATCGACTACCTCAATGAGCAGTTCTTC	CSASIDYLNEQFF
NA	NA	TRBV16	TRBJ1-4	TGTGCCAGCAGCCAATCGGTGGGGCTATTGACTAATGAAAAACTGTTTTTT	CASSQSVGLLTNEKLFF
TRBD2	NA	TRBV3-1/TRBV3-2	TRBJ2-3	TGTGCCAGCAGCCAAGACCGACTAGCGGGATTGGCAGATACGCAGTATTTT	CASSQDRLAGLADTQYF
NA	NA	TRBV4-1	TRBJ2-3	TGCGCCAGCAGCCCCTTATCGGTAGTTGGCTTTGTGGATACGCAGTATTTT	CASSPLSVVGFVDTQYF
TRBD2	NA	TRBV7-9	TRBJ2-1	TGTGCCAGCAGCCACCCAACTAGCGGGAGTCCGAATGAGCAGTTCTTC	CASSHPTSGSPNEQFF
TRBD2	NA	TRBV13	TRBJ2-7	TGTGCCAGCAGCTTGTCGGGAGGGCTCTACGAGCAGTACTTC	CASSLSGGLYEQYF
NA	NA	TRBV5-6	TRBJ2-4	TGTGCCAGCCACGCCCGAGGGGCGGGACACATTCAGTACTTC	CASHARGAGHIQYF
NA	once	TRBV7-2	TRBJ1-3	TGTGCCAGCAGCCACGCCCCCCTTAGGGGGGACACCATATATTTT	CASSHAPLRGDTIYF
NA	NA	TRBV28	TRBJ2-1	TGTGCCAGCAGTGGGGCGAAGGTCGTTATTCTTAGCTCCTACAATGAGCAGTTCTTC	CASSGAKVVILSSYNEQFF
TRBD1	NA	TRBV25-1	TRBJ2-1	TGTGCCAGCAGCCCGGACAGGGGGCGCAGAAATGAGCAGTTCTTC	CASSPDRGRRNEQFF
NA	NA	TRBV10-1	TRBJ1-1	TGCGCCAGCAGTGTTGGCCGGGGGTACGGTGAAGCTTTCTTT	CASSVGRGYGEAFF
TRBD1	NA	TRBV12-3/TRBV12-4	TRBJ1-1	TGTGCCAGCAGCGCCAGGGGGCGAGACGGAGCTTTCTTT	CASSARGRDGAFF
NA	NA	TRBV3-1/TRBV3-2	TRBJ2-7	TGTGCCAGCAGCCAAGATATCGCGAGGGCTCGGGAGCAGTACTTC	CASSQDIARAREQYF
NA	NA	TRBV9	TRBJ2-3	TGTGCCAGCAGCGTAGAAGGAGGGCCGGAGACAGATACGCAGTATTTT	CASSVEGGPETDTQYF
TRBD2	NA	TRBV27	TRBJ2-7	TGTGCCAGCTTACTAGCGGGAGCCTCCTACGAGCAGTACTTC	CASLLAGASYEQYF
NA	NA	TRBV7-9	TRBJ1-2	TGTGCCAGCAGCTTAGATGGTGCGTCAGGCACCTTC	CASSLDGASGTF
NA	NA	TRBV12-3/TRBV12-4	TRBJ2-7	TGTGCCAGCAGTTCCAGCTCCTACGAGCAGTACTTC	CASSSSSYEQYF
TRBD1	NA	TRBV28	TRBJ2-7	TGTGCCAGCAGTCCCCGGGACAGGGTTGACGAGCAGTACTTC	CASSPRDRVDEQYF
NA	NA	TRBV27	TRBJ1-2	TGTGCCAGCAGTTTATCGGGCAGTCTTTATGGCTACACCTTC	CASSLSGSLYGYTF
TRBD2	NA	TRBV19	TRBJ2-7	TGTGCCAGTAGTGTCCTCTTAGCGGGAGGTATGGTCGAGCAGTACTTC	CASSVLLAGGMVEQYF
NA	NA	TRBV28	TRBJ1-3	TGTGCCAGCAGCGAACAGGTACGCTCTGGAAACACCATATATTTT	CASSEQVRSGNTIYF
TRBD2	NA	TRBV5-5	TRBJ2-5	TGTGCCAGCAGCTTGGAACTAGCGGGAGGTACGATCCTAGGGGAGACCCAGTACTTC	CASSLELAGGTILGETQYF
TRBD1	NA	TRBV3-1/TRBV3-2	TRBJ2-5	TGTGCCAGCAGCCAAAGGACAGGACAAGAGACCCAGTACTTC	CASSQRTGQETQYF
NA	once	TRBV7-2	TRBJ2-5	TGTGCCAGCAGCCCCCAGGGGGCTAGCGGGCAAGAGACCCAGTACTTC	CASSPQGASGQETQYF
NA	NA	TRBV29-1	TRBJ2-7	TGCAGCGTTGATGTTCAAGGGTACGAGCAGTACTTC	CSVDVQGYEQYF
NA	NA	TRBV12-3/TRBV12-4	TRBJ1-5	TGTGCCAGCAAGGGTTATAGCAATCAGCCCCAGCATTTT	CASKGYSNQPQHF
TRBD2	NA	TRBV10-2	TRBJ2-2	TGCGCCAGCAGTGAGTCGGGACTAGCGAGGACCGGGGAGCTGTTTTTT	CASSESGLARTGELFF
TRBD2	NA	TRBV7-8	TRBJ2-7	TGTGCCAGCAGCGCCAAACTAGCGGGAAGCTCCTACGAGCAGTACTTC	CASSAKLAGSSYEQYF
NA	once	TRBV3-1/TRBV3-2	TRBJ1-3	TGTGCCAGCAGCCGTCAGGACACCATATATTTT	CASSRQDTIYF
TRBD1	NA	TRBV3-1/TRBV3-2	TRBJ1-6	TGTGCCAGCAGCCAACCGGACAGGGTTGATTCACCCCTCCACTTT	CASSQPDRVDSPLHF